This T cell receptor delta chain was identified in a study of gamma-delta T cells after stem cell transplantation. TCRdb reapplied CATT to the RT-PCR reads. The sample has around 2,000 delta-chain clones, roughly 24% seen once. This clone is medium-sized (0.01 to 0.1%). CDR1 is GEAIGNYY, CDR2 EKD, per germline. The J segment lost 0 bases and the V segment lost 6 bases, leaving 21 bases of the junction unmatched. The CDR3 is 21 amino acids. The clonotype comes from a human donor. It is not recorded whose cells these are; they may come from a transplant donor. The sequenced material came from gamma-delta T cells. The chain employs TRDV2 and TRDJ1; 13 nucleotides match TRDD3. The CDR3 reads CACMALSATGGYAYDTDKLIF. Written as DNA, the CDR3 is TGTGCCTGTATGGCCCTCAGCGCAACTGGGGGATACGCTTATGACACCGATAAACTCATCTTT.